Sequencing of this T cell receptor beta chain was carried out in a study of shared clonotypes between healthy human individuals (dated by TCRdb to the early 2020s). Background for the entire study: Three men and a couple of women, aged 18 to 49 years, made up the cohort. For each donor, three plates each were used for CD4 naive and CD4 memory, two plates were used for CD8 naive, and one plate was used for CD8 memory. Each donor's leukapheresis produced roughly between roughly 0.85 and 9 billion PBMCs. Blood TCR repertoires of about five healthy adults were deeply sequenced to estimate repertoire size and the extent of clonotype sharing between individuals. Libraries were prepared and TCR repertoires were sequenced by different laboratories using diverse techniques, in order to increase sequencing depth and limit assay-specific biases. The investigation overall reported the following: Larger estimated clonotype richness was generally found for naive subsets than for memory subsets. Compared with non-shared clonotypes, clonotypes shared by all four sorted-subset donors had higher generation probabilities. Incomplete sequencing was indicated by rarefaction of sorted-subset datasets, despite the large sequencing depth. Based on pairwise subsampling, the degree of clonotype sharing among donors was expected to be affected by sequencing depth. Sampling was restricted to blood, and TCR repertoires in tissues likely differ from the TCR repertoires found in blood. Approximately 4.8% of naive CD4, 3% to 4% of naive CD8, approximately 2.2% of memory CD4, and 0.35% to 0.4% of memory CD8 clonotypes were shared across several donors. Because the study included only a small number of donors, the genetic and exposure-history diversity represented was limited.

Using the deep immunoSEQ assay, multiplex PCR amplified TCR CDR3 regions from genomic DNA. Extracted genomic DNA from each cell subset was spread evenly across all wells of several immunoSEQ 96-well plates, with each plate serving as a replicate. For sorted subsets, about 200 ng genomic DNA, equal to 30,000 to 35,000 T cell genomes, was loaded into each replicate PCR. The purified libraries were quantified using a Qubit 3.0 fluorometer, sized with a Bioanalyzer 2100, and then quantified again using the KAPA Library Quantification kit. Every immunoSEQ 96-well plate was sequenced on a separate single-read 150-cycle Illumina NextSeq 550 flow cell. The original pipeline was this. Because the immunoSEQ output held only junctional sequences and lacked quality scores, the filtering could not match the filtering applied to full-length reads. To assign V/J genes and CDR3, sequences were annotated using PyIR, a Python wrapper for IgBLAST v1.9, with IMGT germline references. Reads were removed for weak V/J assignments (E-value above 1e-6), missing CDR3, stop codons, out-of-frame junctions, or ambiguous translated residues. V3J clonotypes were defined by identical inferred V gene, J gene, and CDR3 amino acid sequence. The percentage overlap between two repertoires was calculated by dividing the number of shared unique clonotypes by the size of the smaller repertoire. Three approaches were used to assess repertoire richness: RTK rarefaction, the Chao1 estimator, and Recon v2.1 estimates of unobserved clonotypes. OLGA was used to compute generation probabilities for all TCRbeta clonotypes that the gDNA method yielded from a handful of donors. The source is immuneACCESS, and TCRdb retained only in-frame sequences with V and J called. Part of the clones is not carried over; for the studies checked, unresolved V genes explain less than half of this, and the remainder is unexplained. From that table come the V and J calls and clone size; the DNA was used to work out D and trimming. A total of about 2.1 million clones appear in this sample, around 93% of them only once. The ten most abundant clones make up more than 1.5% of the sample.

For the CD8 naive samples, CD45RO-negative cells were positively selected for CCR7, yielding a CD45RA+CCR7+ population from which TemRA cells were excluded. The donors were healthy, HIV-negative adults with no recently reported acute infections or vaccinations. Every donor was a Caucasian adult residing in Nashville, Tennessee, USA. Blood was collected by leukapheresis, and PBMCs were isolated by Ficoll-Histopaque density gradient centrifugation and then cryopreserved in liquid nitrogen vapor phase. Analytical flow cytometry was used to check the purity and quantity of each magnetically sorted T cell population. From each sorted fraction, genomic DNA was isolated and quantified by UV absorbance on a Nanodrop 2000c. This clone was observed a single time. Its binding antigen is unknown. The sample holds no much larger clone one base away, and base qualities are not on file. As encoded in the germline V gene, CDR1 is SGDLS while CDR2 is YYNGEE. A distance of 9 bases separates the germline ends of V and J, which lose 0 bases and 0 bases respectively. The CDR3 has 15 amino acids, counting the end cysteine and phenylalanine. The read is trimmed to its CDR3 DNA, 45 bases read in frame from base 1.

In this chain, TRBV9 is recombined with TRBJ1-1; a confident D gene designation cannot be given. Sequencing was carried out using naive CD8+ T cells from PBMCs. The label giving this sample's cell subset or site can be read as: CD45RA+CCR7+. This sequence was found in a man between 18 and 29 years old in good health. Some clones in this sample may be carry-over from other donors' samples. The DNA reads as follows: TGTGCCAGCAGCGTAGGATTCGGGGTGAACACTGAAGCTTTCTTT. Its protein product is CASSVGFGVNTEAFF.